This TCR beta chain was recovered during a study of cytomegalovirus exposure and HLA in healthy donors (dated by TCRdb to 2017 to 2019). Looking at the study overall: An earlier analysis of approximately 640 of the donors reported 250 to 350 Gb of sequence data and some 100 million unique TCR beta sequences from 150 million to 200 million T cells. An early release covering 500 to 750 HLA-typed donors comprised about 320 gigabases of sequencing data and around 85 million unique TCR sequences. Of the roughly 390 genotyped donors, over 80% were placed in the genetic ancestry cluster associated with self-reported Caucasian donors. The study aimed to test whether cataloging public T cell receptors could reveal signatures of past pathogen exposure. Using immunosequencing, the study profiled T cell repertoires from fewer than 700 subjects and related those repertoires to cytomegalovirus serostatus. In addition to the first cohort of several hundred subjects, a separate validation cohort of 130 or so different subjects was used. To predict cytomegalovirus infection status, the study brought together high-throughput TCR immunosequencing, statistical association of individual TCRs with disease status, and machine learning. In a later analysis, previously published TCR beta repertoires from 670 or so donors were re-analyzed and high-resolution HLA genotyping was added so that TCR occurrence patterns could be studied. Rather than using new phenotypic data, the later analysis identified candidate immune exposures from TCR beta sequences and from how often those sequences occurred across donors. An earlier analysis of several hundred of the donors applied high-throughput TCR beta sequencing to assess whether each TCR beta V gene segment acted as functional or pseudogenic. Donor age, sex, ethnicity and CMV serostatus were collected together with the repertoire data. A later genetic analysis used genome-wide SNP genotypes for about 55% of the 666 donors, treating that subset as a discovery cohort. All discovery cohort repertoires had been generated on a single sequencing platform. Both class I and class II loci were covered by HLA typing, at four-digit resolution. The number of typed donors differed by locus: 629-630 for A, B, C, DRB1 and DQB1; some 500 for DQA1; fewer than 610 for DPA1; and roughly 490 for DPB1. Because of strong linkage in the cohort, a handful of DR-DQ haplotypes were treated as single units for association and clustering. Among about 400 genotyped donors of the cohort, an average of around 250,000 unique TCR beta nucleotide sequences was sequenced per donor, of which 15% to 20% were non-productive. On the study overall, not on this receptor specifically: A further reported finding was that TCR beta sequences accurately predicted the HLA-A and HLA-B alleles for most subjects in the first cohort. Assigning TCR associations to individual alleles was difficult when HLA alleles, especially DR and DQ, strongly co-occurred. In the study, around 160 TCR beta chains were listed as associated with cytomegalovirus. The earlier analysis of some 540 of the donors excluded about 16 rarely observed V segments, including chromosome 9 orphons, because counts were too low. According to a later analysis, most CMV-associated TCR beta chains appeared to be HLA-restricted, and the HLA associations seemed to be driven largely by CMV exposure. In a later analysis, several top co-occurrence clusters were reported to appear linked to parvovirus B19, influenza, CMV and Epstein-Barr virus. A cluster of highly shared sequence variants was judged likely to be a technical artifact of the sequencing pipeline. In a later analysis, HLA-associated TCR beta chains were found to be more clonally expanded and to have lower generation probabilities than equally common non-associated chains. Linkage disequilibrium might explain the correlated functional status among segregating V segments, but an unknown experimental factor could not be excluded. Immune exposure information for the cohort was limited to CMV serostatus. At a false discovery rate of 0.05, a later analysis linked some 18,000 TCR beta sequences to specific HLA alleles. Most TCR sequences were observed very rarely across donors, whereas some public TCRs were present in many individuals. Broadly in line with IMGT annotations, most TCR beta V segments showed up in productive rearrangements about 87% or about 30% of the time in an earlier analysis of around 600 of the donors. Because HLA typing was unavailable for some donors at each locus, only the typed subset was used in association tests. The classifier was reported to diagnose cytomegalovirus status with high specificity and sensitivity in both the original and validation cohorts. In a later analysis, TCR association rates were found to vary across HLA loci, with the most associated TCRs seen for DRB1 alleles and the fewest for HLA-C alleles. It was suggested by the authors that the approach could potentially be generalized to other disease states and immunological phenotypes. Sequencing depth was assumed to be roughly uniform across donors in the presence/absence analyses, though that assumption may not hold. A few of the identified cytomegalovirus-associated TCR beta chains were confirmed in vitro to be specific for cytomegalovirus antigens. V-gene and J-gene trimming of TCR beta chains was associated with a missense DCLRE1C variant in a later genetic analysis, and the association was replicated in an independent cohort. In this cohort, only TCR beta chains were sequenced, and detectable features were limited by the absence of alpha or paired-chain data. A later genetic analysis reported fewer N-insertions in productive TCRs among donors in an Asian-associated ancestry cluster than the approximately 670-donor mean. The 87-base-pair reads could not distinguish some IMGT-functional V segments, including TRBV6-2 and TRBV6-3, so those segments were excluded.

The cohort consisted of 666 healthy bone marrow donors. Cohort members were all nominally healthy when sampled, although unrecorded immune exposures were likely present. The donor was CMV seronegative and belonged to the group of more than 300 seronegative cohort members. A peripheral blood sample was collected from each donor, and TCR beta sequencing was performed on peripheral blood mononuclear cells. Genomic DNA extraction from the blood cell samples was performed with the Qiagen DNeasy Blood Extraction Kit. On this clone itself: Its antigen is still unknown. No clone much larger than this one lies a single base away; base qualities are absent.

The library was built by means of the immunoSEQ multiplex PCR assay. The multiplex PCR relied on a mix of 60 forward primers for TCR Vbeta segments and 13 reverse primers for TCR Jbeta segments. Amplification of the CDR3 region of rearranged TCR beta genes was performed with a multiplex PCR assay on genomic DNA. Amplified TCR beta libraries were sequenced as 87-base-pair reads on the Illumina HiSeq System. In the authors' own workflow: A later analysis counted 65 million to 90 million unique TCR beta chains across the 650 to 700 repertoires, and some 11 million of these chains were shared by at least two donors. Raw reads were error-corrected and collapsed into unique sequences by a nearest-neighbor algorithm in which closely related sequences were merged to remove PCR and sequencing errors. V, D and J gene segments were assigned by aligning CDR3 sequences to IMGT reference sequences. For a sequence to be retained, a match of at least six nucleotides to both a V gene segment and a J gene segment was required. Rearrangements were classified as productive when the CDR3 lacked stop codons and remained in frame with V and J, and all other rearrangements were classified as non-productive. Following IMGT convention, CDR3 was defined as the stretch from the second conserved V-encoded cysteine to the conserved J-encoded phenylalanine. The earlier analysis of about 610 of the donors excluded any sequence lacking an unambiguous match to a single V gene segment. An earlier analysis of some 610 of the donors called V segments functional above 56.7% productive rearrangements and segregating when the between-donor standard deviation exceeded 5%. A statistical classification framework was built to diagnose cytomegalovirus status from the catalog of TCR beta chain sequences. V and J gene assignment, in a later analysis, came from comparing TCR nucleotide sequences with IMGT/GENE-DB human TR gene sequences. A later analysis assigned CDR3 sequences and most-parsimonious VDJ recombination scenarios with the TCRdist pipeline. In a later analysis, each TCR beta chain was defined by its CDR3 amino acid sequence together with its V-gene family, and reads lacking a unique V-gene family were excluded. To address suspected cross-contamination and a sequencing artifact, a later analysis removed 592 highly shared, low-generation-probability nucleotide sequences. A later analysis calculated a clonal expansion index for each public chain from normalized within-repertoire ranks of inferred template counts. In a later analysis, generation probabilities were computed using a VDJ recombination model fitted to out-of-frame rearrangements, and the results were checked against IGoR. In a later analysis, hypergeometric tests were used to score TCR-TCR, TCR-HLA and TCR-CMV co-occurrence, with a repertoire-size bias correction applied to TCR pairs. To estimate false discovery rates, a later analysis permuted the HLA or CMV assignments 20 times. In a later analysis, co-occurring TCRs were grouped using DBSCAN, and TCRdist sequence similarity was added for clustering within HLA-allele-positive subsets. Repertoires with fewer than 30,000 or more than 120,000 public chains, plus five repertoires with anomalous nucleotide sharing, were excluded from co-occurrence clustering. TCRdb obtained this table from immuneACCESS and retained in-frame rearrangements with V and J assigned. These tables miss some clones; where compared with another copy, unresolved V genes account for less than half of the shortfall, and the remainder is unexplained. V and J calls and clone size are as listed in that table; D and trimming were resolved from the DNA. For this sample there are about 160,000 clones; around 76% appear just once. Approximately 2% of the sample rests with the top ten.

Taken from cysteine to phenylalanine, the CDR3 has 14 residues. Here the CDR3 DNA is all that survives: 42 bases in frame from base 1. The V and J ends are trimmed by 2 bases and 0 bases, leaving 9 bases between them. From a lookup of the germline V gene, CDR1 and CDR2 are SGHRS and YFSETQ. The TCR sequence derives from a female donor in good health and CMV-seronegative. Sequences were obtained from PBMCs. The chain links TRBV5-1 with TRBJ2-7; TRBD1 is perhaps the D gene, given 6 matching bases. The nucleotide sequence is TGCGCCAGCAGCTTAACAGGGCCCTCCTACGAGCAGTACTTC. Its translation reads: CASSLTGPSYEQYF. The variable domain in full, with residues beyond the CDR3 obtained from the reference TRBV5-1 and TRBJ2-7 genes, is KAGVTQTPRYLIKTRGQQVTLSCSPISGHRSVSWYQQTPGQGLQFLFEYFSETQRNKGNFPGRFSGRQFSNSRSEMNVSTLELGDSALYLCASSLTGPSYEQYFGPGTRLTVT.